This T cell receptor beta chain was documented in a study of cytomegalovirus exposure and HLA in healthy donors. General observations from the study: Investigators reported 150 to 200 TCR beta chains as tied to cytomegalovirus.

This CDR3 region has 15 residues. Germline-derived CDR1 and CDR2 are MNHNY and SVGAGI (reference sequence). V lost 6 bases to trimming and J lost 3 bases, with 17 bases between them. This clone turned up a few times. Its specificity is not known. PCR involved 60 Vbeta and 13 Jbeta primers. Data came from immunoSEQ multiplex PCR; TCRdb stores just in-frame clones and leaves some out. Of some 160,000 clones listed, approximately 88% are singletons. The V and J genes are TRBV6-6 and TRBJ2-5; weak D call: TRBD2 (6 bases). Sequenced input: PBMCs. The receptor's source is a woman between 18 and 30 years old in good health and CMV-seronegative. Here the CDR3 reads CASRFSPGLKETQYF. The DNA of the CDR3 is TGTGCCAGCAGGTTCTCGCCGGGACTCAAAGAGACCCAGTACTTC.